This T cell receptor beta chain derives from a study of T cell responses to AZD1222 COVID-19 vaccine. On the study more broadly: The analysis combined second doses at about 4 or about 12 weeks.

The CDR3 length is 15 residues. V gave up 6 bases and J gave up 9 bases, with 18 bases separating them. From germline, CDR1 is MNHNY and CDR2 SVGAGI (reference sequence). Worth noting for this clone: What it recognizes is unknown.

Study-wide results and limits: Baseline antibody screening turned up just a handful of seropositive AZD1222 recipients. Researchers took repertoire samples only after the peak T cell response had come.

Method: immunoSEQ multiplex PCR; TCRdb's copy keeps in-frame clones and lacks some. Among about 150,000 clones listed, 90% were seen once. The chain combines TRBV6-6 with TRBJ1-6; weak D call: TRBD1 (6 bases). The sequence was collected from an adult in good health. The material sequenced was peripheral blood, taken on day 0 of AZD1222 vaccination. In DNA form, the CDR3 reads TGTGCCAGCAGCCCGGGGGGGGCTTTGAGTTCACCCCTCCACTTT. Amino acid sequence: CASSPGGALSSPLHF.